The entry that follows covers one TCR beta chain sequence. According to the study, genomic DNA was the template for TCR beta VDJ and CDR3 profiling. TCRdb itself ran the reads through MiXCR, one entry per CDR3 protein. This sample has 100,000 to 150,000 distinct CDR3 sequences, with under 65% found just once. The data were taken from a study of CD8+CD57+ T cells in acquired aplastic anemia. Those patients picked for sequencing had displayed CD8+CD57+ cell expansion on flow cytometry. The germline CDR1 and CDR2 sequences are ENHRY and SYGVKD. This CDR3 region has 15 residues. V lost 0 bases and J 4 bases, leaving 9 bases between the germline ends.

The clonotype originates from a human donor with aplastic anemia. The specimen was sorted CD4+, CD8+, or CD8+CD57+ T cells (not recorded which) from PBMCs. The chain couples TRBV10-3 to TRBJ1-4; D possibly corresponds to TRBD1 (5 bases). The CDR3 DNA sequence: TGTGCCATCAGTGAGTCGACAGAACTTAATGAAAAACTGTTTTTT. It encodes CAISESTELNEKLFF.